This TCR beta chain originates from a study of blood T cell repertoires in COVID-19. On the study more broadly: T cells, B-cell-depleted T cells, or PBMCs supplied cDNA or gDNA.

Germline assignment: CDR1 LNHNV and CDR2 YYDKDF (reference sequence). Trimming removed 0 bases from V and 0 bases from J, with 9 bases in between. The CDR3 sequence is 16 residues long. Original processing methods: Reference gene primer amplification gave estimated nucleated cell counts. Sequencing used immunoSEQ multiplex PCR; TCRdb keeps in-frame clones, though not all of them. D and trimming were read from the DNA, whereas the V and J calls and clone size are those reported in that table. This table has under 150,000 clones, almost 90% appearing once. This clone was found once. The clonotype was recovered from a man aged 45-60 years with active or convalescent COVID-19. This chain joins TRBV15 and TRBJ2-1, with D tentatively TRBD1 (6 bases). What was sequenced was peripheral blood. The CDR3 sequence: CATSRDRRGSYNEQFF. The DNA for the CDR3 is TGTGCCACCAGCAGAGATCGCAGGGGCTCCTACAATGAGCAGTTCTTC.